The rows below give T cell receptor beta chains drawn from one sample of a study of blood T cell repertoires in COVID-19. Profiled with immunoSEQ multiplex PCR; TCRdb holds only in-frame clones, not every one. The sample comprises hundreds of thousands of clones, around 87% of which are singletons, and roughly 7.1% rests with the top ten. The sequenced sample was peripheral blood. The receptors come from a woman aged 45 to 65 who had recovered from COVID-19. The CDR3 runs from the conserved cysteine through the conserved F or W. The order of the fields is J gene, D gene, clone size, V gene, CDR3 DNA, CDR3 protein. A D gene is named only where the DNA matches it firmly. Expanded clones are given a class, and other clones once, few, many or no size at all.

TRBJ1-1 . . TRBV4-3 TGCGCCAGCAGCCAAGATCGGTTGGACACTGAAGCTTTCTTT CASSQDRLDTEAFF
TRBJ2-1 . . TRBV7-2 TGTGCCAGCAGCTTAGTAGGACAGCCCTACAATGAGCAGTTCTTC CASSLVGQPYNEQFF
TRBJ1-2 . . TRBV10-3 TGTGCCATCAGTGCGGCTAACTATGGCTACACCTTC CAISAANYGYTF
TRBJ1-2 . once TRBV19 TGTGCCAGTAGTATTCCAGGGGCAGCTTATGGCTACACCTTC CASSIPGAAYGYTF
TRBJ2-2 . . TRBV29-1 TGCAGCGCCGATCGGGGCGGGACTTGGGGAGCCGGGGAGCTGTTTTTT CSADRGGTWGAGELFF
TRBJ2-1 TRBD2 . TRBV24-1 TGTGCCACCAGTGATTTCACTGGACTAGCGGACTACAATGAGCAGTTCTTC CATSDFTGLADYNEQFF
TRBJ2-4 TRBD1 . TRBV19 TGTGCCAGTAGCGGACAGGGTGAGGGCAAAAACATTCAGTACTTC CASSGQGEGKNIQYF
TRBJ1-4 . . TRBV30 TGTGCCTGGAGTTTAGAACGGACAGATGAAAAACTGTTTTTT CAWSLERTDEKLFF
TRBJ2-5 TRBD1 . TRBV28 TGTGCCATCGGACTGGGACAGCAAGAGACCCAGTACTTC CAIGLGQQETQYF
TRBJ1-6 TRBD1 few TRBV6-1 TGTGCCAGCAGTGAGGGGACAGGTATTTTTTTGACGTCACCCCTCCACTTT CASSEGTGIFLTSPLHF
TRBJ1-1 TRBD1 . TRBV3-1/TRBV3-2 TGTGCCAGCAGCCAAGGGGACAGGGAGGCTGAAGCTTTCTTT CASSQGDREAEAFF
TRBJ1-1 . . TRBV2 TGTGCCAGCCATCGACAGAAGAACACTGAAGCTTTCTTT CASHRQKNTEAFF
TRBJ1-4 . . TRBV7-2 TGTGCCAGCAGCCCTCAGGGGTCGGCTAATGAAAAACTGTTTTTT CASSPQGSANEKLFF
TRBJ1-4 . . TRBV30 TGTGCCTGGAGTGTAGGTGGACAGCCAAATGAAAAACTGTTTTTT CAWSVGGQPNEKLFF
TRBJ1-5 . . TRBV28 TGTGCCAGCAGTTACAGGTCACCATCTATAGCGGGCAATCAGCCCCAGCATTTT CASSYRSPSIAGNQPQHF
TRBJ1-1 . once TRBV28 TGTGCCAGCAGTTTAGAGGGTGGCTGGGGGGTAGCTTTCTTT CASSLEGGWGVAFF
TRBJ2-7 . few TRBV7-9 TGTGCCAGCAGCTTAGCCCAGGGGCCGGCCTACGAGCAGTACTTC CASSLAQGPAYEQYF
TRBJ2-3 . . TRBV27 TGTGCCAGCAGGAAGGGGGGGGTTAGGCAAGATACGCAGTATTTT CASRKGGVRQDTQYF
TRBJ2-6 . . TRBV7-2 TGTGCCAGCAGCTTAACAACGGGGTCCGGGGCCAACGTCCTGACTTTC CASSLTTGSGANVLTF
TRBJ2-1 . . TRBV6-4 TGTGCCAGCATCAGCCTCCGGAGTGAGCAGTTCTTC CASISLRSEQFF
TRBJ1-1 . . TRBV5-1 TGCGCCAGCAGCTTGGAAACAAAGAACACTGAAGCTTTCTTT CASSLETKNTEAFF
TRBJ2-2 . few TRBV7-9 TGTGCCAGCGGACCAGGGTCCACTAACACCGGGGAGCTGTTTTTT CASGPGSTNTGELFF
TRBJ2-3 TRBD2 . TRBV15 TGTGCCACCAGCAGATTTAGCGGGGCTAGCACAGATACGCAGTATTTT CATSRFSGASTDTQYF
TRBJ2-1 TRBD2 few TRBV6-2/TRBV6-3 TGTGCCAGCAGTTACCCCCGGACTAGCTATAGCTCCTACAATGAGCAGTTCTTC CASSYPRTSYSSYNEQFF
TRBJ2-5 TRBD2 . TRBV5-4 TGTGCCAGCAGCGGGACTAGCGCGGGAGGGGGGACCCAGTACTTC CASSGTSAGGGTQYF
TRBJ1-6 . once TRBV5-4 TGTGCCAGCAGCCACAACCGTGACAGCTCCTATAATTCACCCCTCCACTTT CASSHNRDSSYNSPLHF
TRBJ2-7 TRBD2 once TRBV18 TGTGCCAGCTCACCTCCTAGCGGGAAATACGAGCAGTACTTC CASSPPSGKYEQYF
TRBJ1-1 TRBD1 . TRBV27 TGTGCCAGCAGTCGTTACCGCCTAGGGGGCCCAAACACTGAAGCTTTCTTT CASSRYRLGGPNTEAFF
TRBJ1-5 . . TRBV6-1 TGTGCCAGCAGTGAAGATACAGGACATCAGCCCCAGCATTTT CASSEDTGHQPQHF
TRBJ2-2 TRBD1 . TRBV4-1 TGCGCCAGCAGCCAAGGGGGACAGGGGGCCGGGGAGCTGTTTTTT CASSQGGQGAGELFF
TRBJ2-7 . . TRBV7-2 TGTGCCAGCAGCTTAGATGAGGGGGAGCTCTACGAGCAGTACTTC CASSLDEGELYEQYF
TRBJ1-1 . . TRBV28 TGTGCCAGCAGTCTCAGGGCGGGGGCCGTGACACCTGAAGCTTTCTTT CASSLRAGAVTPEAFF
TRBJ1-2 TRBD1 few TRBV6-1 TGTGCCAGCAGTGAGAGCAGGGGGTACTATGGCTACACCTTC CASSESRGYYGYTF
TRBJ2-1 TRBD1 . TRBV7-8 TGTGCCAGCAGCCCCGGACAGGGTGGTAGCTCCTACAATGAGCAGTTCTTC CASSPGQGGSSYNEQFF
TRBJ1-5 . few TRBV15 TGTGCCACCAGCAGAGGGGGGGGAAGGAGCAATCAGCCCCAGCATTTT CATSRGGGRSNQPQHF
TRBJ1-2 . . TRBV6-6 TGTGCCAGCAGTTACCGGGACACAACCATCTATGGCTACACCTTC CASSYRDTTIYGYTF
TRBJ1-1 TRBD1 once TRBV2 TGTGCCAGCAGGGAAAACAGGGGAGAAGCTTTCTTT CASRENRGEAFF
TRBJ2-7 TRBD1 . TRBV4-3 TGCGCCAGCAGCCAGGACAGGGGGAAGTACTACGAGCAGTACTTC CASSQDRGKYYEQYF
TRBJ2-2 . . TRBV30 TGTGCCTGGAGCGATCAGGGTACCGGGGAGCTGTTTTTT CAWSDQGTGELFF
TRBJ1-1 . . TRBV15 TGTGCCACCAGCCCAAGACAGGCCATGAACACTGAAGCTTTCTTT CATSPRQAMNTEAFF
TRBJ2-2 . . TRBV6-5 TGTGCCAGCGACCCTCCGCAGGATCCCGGGGAGCTGTTTTTT CASDPPQDPGELFF
TRBJ2-5 . . TRBV25-1 TGTGCCAGCAGTGAAGCAGGACTTCCGGAGACCCAGTACTTC CASSEAGLPETQYF
TRBJ1-3 TRBD1 few TRBV7-9 TGTGCCAGCAGCTTGCCGGGACAGGGAGTAAACACCATATATTTT CASSLPGQGVNTIYF
TRBJ1-1 . . TRBV2 TGTGCCAGCAATCGGGGGGAGAACACTGAAGCTTTCTTT CASNRGENTEAFF
TRBJ1-1 . few TRBV5-1 TGCGCCAGCAGTCGCGCGACAGGAACGGGCACTGAAGCTTTCTTT CASSRATGTGTEAFF
TRBJ1-5 TRBD1 . TRBV3-1/TRBV3-2 TGTGCCAGCAGCAATTACAGGGGAGAGCAGCCCCAGCATTTT CASSNYRGEQPQHF
TRBJ2-2 TRBD2 . TRBV29-1 TGCAGCGTTACGACAACTAGCGGGGGGGTTCCCGGGGAGCTGTTTTTT CSVTTTSGGVPGELFF
TRBJ2-1 TRBD1 . TRBV19 TGTGCCAGTAGTGGGACAGGGCGAGGGCATGAGCAGTTCTTC CASSGTGRGHEQFF
TRBJ1-2 TRBD1 . TRBV7-2 TGTGCCAGCAGCTCGGGACAGGGCTATGGCTACACCTTC CASSSGQGYGYTF
TRBJ2-5 . . TRBV3-1/TRBV3-2 TGTGCCAGCAGCCAGTACGGGACTTCGGAGACCCAGTACTTC CASSQYGTSETQYF
TRBJ2-3 TRBD2 . TRBV9 TGTGCCAGCAGCGTGGCGACTAGCGGTAGCACAGATACGCAGTATTTT CASSVATSGSTDTQYF
TRBJ2-1 . few TRBV27 TGTGCCAGCAGGTTAGGGGGGAGCTCCTACAATGAGCAGTTCTTC CASRLGGSSYNEQFF
TRBJ2-5 . . TRBV11-2 TGTGCCAGCAGCCCGGACTGGGGACAAGAGACCCAGTACTTC CASSPDWGQETQYF
TRBJ1-2 . . TRBV27 TGTGCCAGCAGTGCGAGACCTGGGGGCCGCTATGGCTACACCTTC CASSARPGGRYGYTF
TRBJ2-7 TRBD2 . TRBV7-9 TGTGCCGCCCAGCGGGGGGACTCCTACGAGCAGTACTTC CAAQRGDSYEQYF
TRBJ2-1 . . TRBV5-4 TGTGCCAGCAGCTTGGCAGCGTCGGCGGGTGGCTACAATGAGCAGTTCTTC CASSLAASAGGYNEQFF
TRBJ2-3 . once TRBV28 TGTGCCAGCAGTTCCGGGCAGGGGAATTTGGATACGCAGTATTTT CASSSGQGNLDTQYF
TRBJ2-3 . . TRBV18 TGTGCCAGCTCACCGTGGGGCCCCACCCCAGATACGCAGTATTTT CASSPWGPTPDTQYF